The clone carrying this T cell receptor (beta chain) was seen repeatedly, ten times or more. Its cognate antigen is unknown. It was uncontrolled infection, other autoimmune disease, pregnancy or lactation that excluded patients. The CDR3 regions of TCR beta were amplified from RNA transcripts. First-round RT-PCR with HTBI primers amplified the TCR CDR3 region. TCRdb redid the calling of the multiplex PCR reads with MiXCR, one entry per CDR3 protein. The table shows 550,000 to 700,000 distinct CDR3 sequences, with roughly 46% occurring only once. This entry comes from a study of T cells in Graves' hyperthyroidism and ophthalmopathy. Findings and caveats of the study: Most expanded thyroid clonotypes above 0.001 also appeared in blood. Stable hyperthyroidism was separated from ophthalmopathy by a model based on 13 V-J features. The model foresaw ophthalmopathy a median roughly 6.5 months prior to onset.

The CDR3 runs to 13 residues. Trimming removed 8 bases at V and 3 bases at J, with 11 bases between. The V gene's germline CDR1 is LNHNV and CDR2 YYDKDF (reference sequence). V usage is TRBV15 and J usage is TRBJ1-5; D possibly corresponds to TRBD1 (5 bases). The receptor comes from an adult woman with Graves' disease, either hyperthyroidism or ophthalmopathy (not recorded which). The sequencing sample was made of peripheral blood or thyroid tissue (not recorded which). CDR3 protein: CATCEGSNQPQHF. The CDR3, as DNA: TGTGCCACCTGCGAGGGGTCCAATCAGCCCCAGCATTTT.